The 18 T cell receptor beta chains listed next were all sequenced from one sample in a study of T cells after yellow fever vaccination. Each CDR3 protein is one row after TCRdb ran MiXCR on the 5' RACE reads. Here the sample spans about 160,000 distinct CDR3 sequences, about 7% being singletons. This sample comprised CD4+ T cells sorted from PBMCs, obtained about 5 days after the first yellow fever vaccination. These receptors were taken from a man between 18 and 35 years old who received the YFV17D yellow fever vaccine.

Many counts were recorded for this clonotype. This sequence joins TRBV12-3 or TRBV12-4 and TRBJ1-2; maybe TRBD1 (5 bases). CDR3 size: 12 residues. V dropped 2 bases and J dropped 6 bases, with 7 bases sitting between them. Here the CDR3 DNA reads TGTGCCAGCAGTTTAAGAGGGGATGGCTACACCTTC. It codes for CASSLRGDGYTF.

CDR3 sequence reads: CGTKFTDTQYF. The CDR3 DNA reads as TGCGGGACAAAGTTTACAGATACGCAGTATTTT. This chain joins TRBV10-2 and TRBJ2-3; possible D gene TRBD1, 5 bases. CDR3 length equals 11 residues. Germline V gene data show CDR1 as WSHSY and CDR2 as SAAADI.

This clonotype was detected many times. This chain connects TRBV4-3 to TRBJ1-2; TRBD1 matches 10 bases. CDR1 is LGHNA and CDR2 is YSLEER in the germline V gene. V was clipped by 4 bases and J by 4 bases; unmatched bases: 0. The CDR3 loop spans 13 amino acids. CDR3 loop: CASSRTGGYGYTF. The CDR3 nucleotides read TGCGCCAGCAGCCGGACAGGGGGCTATGGCTACACCTTC.

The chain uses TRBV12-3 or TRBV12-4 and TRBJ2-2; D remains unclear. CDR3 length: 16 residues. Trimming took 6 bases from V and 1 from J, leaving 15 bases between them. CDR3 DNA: TGTGCCAGCAGCCGGGCCCGAATACTGAACACCGGGGAGCTGTTTTTT. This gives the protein CASSRARILNTGELFF.

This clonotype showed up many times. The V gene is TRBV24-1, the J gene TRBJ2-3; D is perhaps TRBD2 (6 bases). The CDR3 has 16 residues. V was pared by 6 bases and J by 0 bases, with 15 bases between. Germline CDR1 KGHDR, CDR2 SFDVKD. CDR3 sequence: CATSISSAGSTDTQYF. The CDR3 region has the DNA TGTGCCACCAGTATCTCCTCGGCGGGGAGCACAGATACGCAGTATTTT.

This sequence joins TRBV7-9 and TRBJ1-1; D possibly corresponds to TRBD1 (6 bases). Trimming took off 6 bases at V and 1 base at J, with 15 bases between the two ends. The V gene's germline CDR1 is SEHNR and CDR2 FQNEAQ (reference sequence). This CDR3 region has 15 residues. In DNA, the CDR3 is TGTGCCAGCAGTCCACAGGGAGGACAGAACACTGAAGCTTTCTTT. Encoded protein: CASSPQGGQNTEAFF.

Here the CDR3 DNA reads TGTGCCAGCAGCTCCAACAGGGGGGTCCTGTGGGAGCCCCAGCATTTT. Its translation is CASSSNRGVLWEPQHF. The chain carries TRBV5-6 and TRBJ1-5; 8 positions match TRBD1. The CDR3 covers 16 residues. Germline CDR1 is SGHDT and CDR2 is YYEEEE. J was trimmed by 8 bases and V by 3 bases; bases with no gene match: 13.

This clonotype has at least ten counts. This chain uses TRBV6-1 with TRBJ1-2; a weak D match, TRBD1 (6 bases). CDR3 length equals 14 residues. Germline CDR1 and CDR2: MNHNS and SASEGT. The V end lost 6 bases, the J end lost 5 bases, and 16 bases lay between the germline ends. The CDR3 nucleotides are TGTGCCAGCAGACCGTACAGGGAAGGGTATGGCTACACCTTC. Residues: CASRPYREGYGYTF.

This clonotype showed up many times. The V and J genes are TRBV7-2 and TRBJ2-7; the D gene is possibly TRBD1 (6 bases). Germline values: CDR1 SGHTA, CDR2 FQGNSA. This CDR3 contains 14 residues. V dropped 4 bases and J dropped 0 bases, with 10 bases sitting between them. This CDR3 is CASSSRGPSYEQYF. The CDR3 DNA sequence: TGTGCCAGCAGCTCCAGGGGCCCCTCCTACGAGCAGTACTTC.

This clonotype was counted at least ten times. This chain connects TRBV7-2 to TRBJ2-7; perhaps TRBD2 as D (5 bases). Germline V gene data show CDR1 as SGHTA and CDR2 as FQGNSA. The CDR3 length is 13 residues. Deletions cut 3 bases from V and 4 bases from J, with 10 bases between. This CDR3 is CASSLQPGYEQYV. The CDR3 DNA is TGTGCCAGCAGCTTGCAGCCGGGGTACGAGCAGTACGTC.

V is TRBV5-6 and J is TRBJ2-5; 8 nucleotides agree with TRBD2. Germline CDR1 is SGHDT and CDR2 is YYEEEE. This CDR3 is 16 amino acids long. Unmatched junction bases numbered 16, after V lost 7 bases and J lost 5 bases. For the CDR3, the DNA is TGTGCCAGCTCCTCCCCCACCGGGACTAGTAGTGAGACCCAGTACTTC. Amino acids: CASSSPTGTSSETQYF.

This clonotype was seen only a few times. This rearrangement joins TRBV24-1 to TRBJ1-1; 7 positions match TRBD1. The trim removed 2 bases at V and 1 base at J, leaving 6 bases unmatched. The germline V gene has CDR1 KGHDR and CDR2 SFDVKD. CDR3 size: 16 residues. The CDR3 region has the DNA TGTGCCACCAGTGATTCCAGGGGGTATCAGAACACTGAAGCTTTCTTT. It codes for CATSDSRGYQNTEAFF.

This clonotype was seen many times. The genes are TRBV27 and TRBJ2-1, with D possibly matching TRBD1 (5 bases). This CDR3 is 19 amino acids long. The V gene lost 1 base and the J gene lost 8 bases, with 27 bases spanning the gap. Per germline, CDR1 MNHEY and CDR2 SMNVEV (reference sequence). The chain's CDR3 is CASSLFGVLDSKSIDEQFF. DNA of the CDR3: TGTGCCAGCAGTTTATTTGGTGTGTTAGACAGTAAAAGTATCGATGAGCAGTTCTTC.

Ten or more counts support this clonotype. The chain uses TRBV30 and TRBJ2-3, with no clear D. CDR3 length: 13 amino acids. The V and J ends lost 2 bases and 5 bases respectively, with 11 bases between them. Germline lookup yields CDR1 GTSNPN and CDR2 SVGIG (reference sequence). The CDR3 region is CAWSLGSGDTQYF. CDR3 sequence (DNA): TGTGCCTGGAGTCTGGGTTCAGGAGATACGCAGTATTTT. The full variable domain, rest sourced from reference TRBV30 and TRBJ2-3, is SQTIHQWPATLVQPVGSPLSLECTVEGTSNPNLYWYRQAAGRGLQLLFYSVGIGQISSEVPQNLSASRPQDRQFILSSKKLLLSDSGFYLCAWSLGSGDTQYFGPGTRLTVL.

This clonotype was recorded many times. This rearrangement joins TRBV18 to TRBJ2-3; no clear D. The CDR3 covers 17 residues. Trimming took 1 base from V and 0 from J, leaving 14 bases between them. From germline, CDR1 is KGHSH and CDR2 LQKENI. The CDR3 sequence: CASSPLLGSASTDTQYF. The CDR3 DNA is TGTGCCAGCTCACCACTTCTTGGCAGCGCTAGCACAGATACGCAGTATTTT.

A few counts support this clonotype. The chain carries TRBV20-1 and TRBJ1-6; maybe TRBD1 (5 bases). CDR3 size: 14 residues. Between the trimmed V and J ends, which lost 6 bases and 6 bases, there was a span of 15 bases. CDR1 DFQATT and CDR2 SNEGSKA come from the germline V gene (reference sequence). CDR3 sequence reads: CSAVERGRNSPLHF. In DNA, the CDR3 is TGCAGTGCCGTAGAGAGGGGCCGTAATTCACCCCTCCACTTT.

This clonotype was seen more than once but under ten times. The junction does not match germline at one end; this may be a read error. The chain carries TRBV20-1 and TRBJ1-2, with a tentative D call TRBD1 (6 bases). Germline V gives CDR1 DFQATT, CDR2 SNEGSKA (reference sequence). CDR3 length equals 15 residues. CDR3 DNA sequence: TGCAGCGCTAAGAGGTCAGGGGAGCCTAACTATGGCTACACCTTC. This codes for CSAKRSGEPNYGYTF.

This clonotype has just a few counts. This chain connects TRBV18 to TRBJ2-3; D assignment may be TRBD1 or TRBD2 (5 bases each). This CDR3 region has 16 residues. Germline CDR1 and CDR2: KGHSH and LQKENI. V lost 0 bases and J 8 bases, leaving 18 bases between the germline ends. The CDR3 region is CASSPPGDRVKRTQYF. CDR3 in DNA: TGTGCCAGCTCACCACCGGGGGATCGGGTCAAACGTACGCAGTATTTT.